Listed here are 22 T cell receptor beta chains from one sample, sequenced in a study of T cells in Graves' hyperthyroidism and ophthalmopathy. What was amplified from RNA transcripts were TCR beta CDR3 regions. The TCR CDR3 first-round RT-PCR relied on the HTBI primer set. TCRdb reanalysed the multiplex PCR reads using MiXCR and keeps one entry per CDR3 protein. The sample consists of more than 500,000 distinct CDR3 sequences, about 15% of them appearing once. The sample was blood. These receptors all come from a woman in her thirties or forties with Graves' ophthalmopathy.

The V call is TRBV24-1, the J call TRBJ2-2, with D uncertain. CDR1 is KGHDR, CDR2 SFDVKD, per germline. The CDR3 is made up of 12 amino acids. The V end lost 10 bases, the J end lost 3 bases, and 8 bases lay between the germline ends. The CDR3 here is CATIGHTGELFF. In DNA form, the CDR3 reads TGTGCCACGATCGGTCACACCGGGGAGCTGTTTTTT.

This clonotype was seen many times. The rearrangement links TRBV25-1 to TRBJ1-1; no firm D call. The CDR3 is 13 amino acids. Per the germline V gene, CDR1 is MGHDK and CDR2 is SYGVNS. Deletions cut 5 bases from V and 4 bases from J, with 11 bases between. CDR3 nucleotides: TGTGCCAGCAGTAAATCGGCAGCCACTGAAGCTTTCTTT. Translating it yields CASSKSAATEAFF.

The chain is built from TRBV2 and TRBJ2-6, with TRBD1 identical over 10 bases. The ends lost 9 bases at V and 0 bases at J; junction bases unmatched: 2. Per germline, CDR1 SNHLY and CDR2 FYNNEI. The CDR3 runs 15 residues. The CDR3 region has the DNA TGTGCCAGACGACAGGGGGCCTCTGGGGCCAACGTCCTGACTTTC. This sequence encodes CARRQGASGANVLTF.

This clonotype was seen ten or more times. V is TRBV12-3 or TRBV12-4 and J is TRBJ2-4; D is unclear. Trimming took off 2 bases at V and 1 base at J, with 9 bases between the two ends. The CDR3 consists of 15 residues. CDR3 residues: CASSLPASAKNIQYF. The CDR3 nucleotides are TGTGCCAGCAGTTTACCAGCGTCGGCCAAAAACATTCAGTACTTC.

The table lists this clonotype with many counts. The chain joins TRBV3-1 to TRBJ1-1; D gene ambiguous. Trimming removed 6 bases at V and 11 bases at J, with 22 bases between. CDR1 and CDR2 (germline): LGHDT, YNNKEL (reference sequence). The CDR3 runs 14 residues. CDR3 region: CASRQHGPANGAFF. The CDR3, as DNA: TGTGCCAGCAGACAACACGGCCCGGCGAACGGGGCTTTCTTT. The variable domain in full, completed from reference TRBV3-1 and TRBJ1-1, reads DTAVSQTPKYLVTQMGNDKSIKCEQNLGHDTMYWYKQDSKKFLKIMFSYNNKELIINETVPNRFSPKSPDKAHLNLHINSLELGDSAVYFCASRQHGPANGAFFGQGTRLTVV.

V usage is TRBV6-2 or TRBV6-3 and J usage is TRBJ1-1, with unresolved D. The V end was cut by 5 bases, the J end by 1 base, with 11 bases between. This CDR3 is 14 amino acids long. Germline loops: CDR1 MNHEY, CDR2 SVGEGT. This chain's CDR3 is CASSSTRTNTEAFF. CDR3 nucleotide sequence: TGTGCCAGCAGTAGTACCCGGACGAACACTGAAGCTTTCTTT.

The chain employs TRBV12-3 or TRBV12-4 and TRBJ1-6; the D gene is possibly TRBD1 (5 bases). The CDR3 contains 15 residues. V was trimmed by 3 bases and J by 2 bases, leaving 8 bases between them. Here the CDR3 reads CASSLGQAYNSPLHF. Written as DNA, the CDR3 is TGTGCCAGCAGTTTGGGGCAGGCCTATAATTCACCCCTCCACTTT.

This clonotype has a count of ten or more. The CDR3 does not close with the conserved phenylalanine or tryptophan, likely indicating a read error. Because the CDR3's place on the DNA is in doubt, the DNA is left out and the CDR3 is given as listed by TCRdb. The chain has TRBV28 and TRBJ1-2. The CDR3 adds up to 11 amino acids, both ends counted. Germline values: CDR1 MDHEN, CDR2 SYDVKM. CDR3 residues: CASRPFGSDAI.

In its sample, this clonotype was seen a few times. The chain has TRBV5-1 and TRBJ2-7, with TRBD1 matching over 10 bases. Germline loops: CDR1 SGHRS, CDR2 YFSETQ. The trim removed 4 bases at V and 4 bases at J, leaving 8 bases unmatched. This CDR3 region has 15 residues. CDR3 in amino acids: CASSVTGGVRYEQYF. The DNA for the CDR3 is TGCGCCAGCAGCGTGACAGGGGGCGTTCGGTACGAGCAGTACTTC.

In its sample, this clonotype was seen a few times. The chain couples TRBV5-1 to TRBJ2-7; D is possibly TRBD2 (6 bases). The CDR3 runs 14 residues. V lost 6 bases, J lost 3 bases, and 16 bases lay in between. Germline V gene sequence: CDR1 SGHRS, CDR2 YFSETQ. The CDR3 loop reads CASMEGPSFYEQYF. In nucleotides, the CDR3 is TGCGCCAGCATGGAGGGCCCATCCTTCTACGAGCAGTACTTC.

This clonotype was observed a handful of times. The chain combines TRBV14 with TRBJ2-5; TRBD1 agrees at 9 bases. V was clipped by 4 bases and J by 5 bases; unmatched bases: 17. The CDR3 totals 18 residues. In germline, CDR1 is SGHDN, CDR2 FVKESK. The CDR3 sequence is CASSPSDRGIIFQETQYF. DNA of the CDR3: TGTGCCAGCAGCCCCTCCGACAGGGGGATCATCTTTCAGGAGACCCAGTACTTC.

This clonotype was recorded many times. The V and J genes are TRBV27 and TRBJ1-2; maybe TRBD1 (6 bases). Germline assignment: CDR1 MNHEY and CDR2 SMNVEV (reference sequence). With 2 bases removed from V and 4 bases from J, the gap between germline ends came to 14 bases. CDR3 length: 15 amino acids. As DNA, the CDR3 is TGTGCCAGCAGTTTAAGCCCACAGGGCATCTATGGCTACACCTTC. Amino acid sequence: CASSLSPQGIYGYTF.

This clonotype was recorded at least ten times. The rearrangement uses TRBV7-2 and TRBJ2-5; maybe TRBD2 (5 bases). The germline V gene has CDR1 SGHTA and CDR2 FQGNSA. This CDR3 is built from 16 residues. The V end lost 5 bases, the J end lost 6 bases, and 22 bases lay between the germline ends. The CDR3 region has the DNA TGTGCCAGCAGCCCAACACCCACCTCGGGGTTAAAGACCCAGTACTTC. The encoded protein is CASSPTPTSGLKTQYF. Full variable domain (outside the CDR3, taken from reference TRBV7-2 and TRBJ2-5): GAGVSQSPSNKVTEKGKDVELRCDPISGHTALYWYRQSLGQGLEFLIYFQGNSAPDKSGLPSDRFSAERTGGSVSTLTIQRTQQEDSAVYLCASSPTPTSGLKTQYFGPGTRLLVL.

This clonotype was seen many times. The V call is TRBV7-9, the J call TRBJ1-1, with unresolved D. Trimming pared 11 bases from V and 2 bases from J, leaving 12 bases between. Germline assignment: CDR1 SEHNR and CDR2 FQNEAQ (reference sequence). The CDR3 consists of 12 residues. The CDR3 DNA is TGTGCCTATGATACGGACAACACTGAAGCTTTCTTT. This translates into CAYDTDNTEAFF.

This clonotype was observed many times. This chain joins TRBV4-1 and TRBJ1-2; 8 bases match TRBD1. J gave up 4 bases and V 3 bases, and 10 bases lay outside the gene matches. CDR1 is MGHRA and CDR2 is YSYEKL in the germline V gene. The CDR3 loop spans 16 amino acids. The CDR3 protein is CASSHLEGQGSYGYTF. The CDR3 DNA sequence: TGCGCCAGCAGCCACCTCGAAGGACAGGGATCCTATGGCTACACCTTC.

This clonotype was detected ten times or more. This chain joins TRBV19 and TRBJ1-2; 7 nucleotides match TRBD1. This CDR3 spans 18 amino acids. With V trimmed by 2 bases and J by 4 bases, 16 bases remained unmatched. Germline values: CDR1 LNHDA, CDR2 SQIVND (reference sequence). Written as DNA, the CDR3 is TGTGCCAGTAGTATAAGGTGGATCAGGGGGAACGGCGGCTATGGCTACACCTTC. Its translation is CASSIRWIRGNGGYGYTF. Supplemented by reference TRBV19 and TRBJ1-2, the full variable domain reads DGGITQSPKYLFRKEGQNVTLSCEQNLNHDAMYWYRQDPGQGLRLIYYSQIVNDFQKGDIAEGYSVSREKKESFPLTVTSAQKNPTAFYLCASSIRWIRGNGGYGYTFGSGTRLTVV.

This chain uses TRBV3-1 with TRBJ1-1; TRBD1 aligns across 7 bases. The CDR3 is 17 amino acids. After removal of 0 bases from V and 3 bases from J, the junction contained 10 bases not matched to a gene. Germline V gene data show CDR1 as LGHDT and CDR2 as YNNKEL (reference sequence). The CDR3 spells CASSQEAQTGAHTEAFF. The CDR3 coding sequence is TGTGCCAGCAGCCAAGAGGCCCAAACAGGGGCCCACACTGAAGCTTTCTTT.

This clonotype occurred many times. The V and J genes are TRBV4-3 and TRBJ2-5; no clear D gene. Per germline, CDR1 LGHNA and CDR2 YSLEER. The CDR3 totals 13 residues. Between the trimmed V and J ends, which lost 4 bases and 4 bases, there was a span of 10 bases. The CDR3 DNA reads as TGCGCCAGCAGCCTCGCCGAAGGAGAGACCCAGTACTTC. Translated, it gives CASSLAEGETQYF.

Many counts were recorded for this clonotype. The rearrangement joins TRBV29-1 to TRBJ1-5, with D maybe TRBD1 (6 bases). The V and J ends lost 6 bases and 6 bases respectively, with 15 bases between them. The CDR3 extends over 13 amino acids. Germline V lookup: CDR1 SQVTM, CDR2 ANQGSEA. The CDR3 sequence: CSVERGEGQPQHF. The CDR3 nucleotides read TGCAGCGTGGAAAGGGGGGAAGGTCAGCCCCAGCATTTT.

Here the CDR3 reads CASSLNLAGTNTGELFF. The CDR3 nucleotides read TGCGCCAGCAGCTTGAACCTAGCGGGAACGAACACCGGGGAGCTGTTTTTT. V gene TRBV5-1 combines with J gene TRBJ2-2; 9 nucleotides agree with TRBD2. The junction had 4 bases not matched to a gene; V was cut back by 1 base and J by 0 bases. The CDR3 contains 17 residues. Germline V gene data show CDR1 as SGHRS and CDR2 as YFSETQ.

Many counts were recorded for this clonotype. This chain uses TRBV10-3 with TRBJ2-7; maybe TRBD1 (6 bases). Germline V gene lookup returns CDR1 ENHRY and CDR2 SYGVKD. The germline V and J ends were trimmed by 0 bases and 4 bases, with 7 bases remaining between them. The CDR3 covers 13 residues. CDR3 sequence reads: CAISESGAYEQYF. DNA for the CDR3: TGTGCCATCAGTGAGTCGGGGGCGTACGAGCAGTACTTC.

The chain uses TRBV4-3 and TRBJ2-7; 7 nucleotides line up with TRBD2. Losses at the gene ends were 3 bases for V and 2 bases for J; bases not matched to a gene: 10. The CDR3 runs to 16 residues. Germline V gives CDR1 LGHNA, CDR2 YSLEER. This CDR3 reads CASSQAVLAGAYEQYF. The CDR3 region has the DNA TGCGCCAGCAGCCAGGCCGTTTTAGCGGGTGCCTACGAGCAGTACTTC.